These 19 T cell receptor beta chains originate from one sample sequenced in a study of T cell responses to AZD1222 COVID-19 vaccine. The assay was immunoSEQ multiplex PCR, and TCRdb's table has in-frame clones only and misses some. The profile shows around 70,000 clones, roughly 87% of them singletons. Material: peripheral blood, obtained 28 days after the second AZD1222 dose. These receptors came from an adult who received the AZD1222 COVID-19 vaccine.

The CDR3: CASSLLHANTGELFF. The CDR3 DNA reads TGTGCCAGCAGCTTGTTGCACGCGAACACCGGGGAGCTGTTTTTT. V and J are TRBV7-9 and TRBJ2-2; no clear D. Germline V lookup: CDR1 SEHNR, CDR2 FQNEAQ (reference sequence). The V end lost 3 bases, the J end lost 0 bases, and 8 bases lay between the germline ends. The CDR3 loop spans 15 amino acids.

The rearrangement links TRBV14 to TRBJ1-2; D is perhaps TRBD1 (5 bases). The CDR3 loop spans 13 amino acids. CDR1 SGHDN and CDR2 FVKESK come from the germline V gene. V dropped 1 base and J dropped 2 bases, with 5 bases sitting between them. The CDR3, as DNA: TGTGCCAGCAGCCAAGGACAGAACTATGGCTACACCTTC. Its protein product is CASSQGQNYGYTF.

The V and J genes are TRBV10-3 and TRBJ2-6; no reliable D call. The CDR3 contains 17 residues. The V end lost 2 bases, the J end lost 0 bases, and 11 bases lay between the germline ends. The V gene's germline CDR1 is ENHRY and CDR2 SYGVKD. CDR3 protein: CAISEGTNPSGANVLTF. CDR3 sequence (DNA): TGTGCCATCAGTGAGGGCACGAACCCCTCTGGGGCCAACGTCCTGACTTTC.

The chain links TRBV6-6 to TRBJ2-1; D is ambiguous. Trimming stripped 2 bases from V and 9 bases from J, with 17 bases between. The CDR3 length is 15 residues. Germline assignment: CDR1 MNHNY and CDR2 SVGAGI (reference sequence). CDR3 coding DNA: TGTGCCAGCAGTTACCCTAAAGATGCGGAGATTGAGCAGTTCTTC. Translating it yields CASSYPKDAEIEQFF.

DNA for the CDR3: TGTGCCAGCAGCTTAGATGGGGCAGGGGCCACTGAAGCTTTCTTT. Its translation is CASSLDGAGATEAFF. This rearrangement joins TRBV11-2 to TRBJ1-1, with D perhaps matching TRBD1 (6 bases). This CDR3 region has 15 residues. Germline lookup yields CDR1 SGHAT and CDR2 FQNNGV. The ends were cut back, 0 bases at V and 4 bases at J, with 12 bases in the middle.

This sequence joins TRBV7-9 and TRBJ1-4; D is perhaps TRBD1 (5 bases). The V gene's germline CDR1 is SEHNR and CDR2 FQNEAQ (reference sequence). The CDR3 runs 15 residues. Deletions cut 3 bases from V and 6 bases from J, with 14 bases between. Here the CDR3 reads CASSLSTGGYEKLFF. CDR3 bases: TGTGCCAGCAGCTTGAGTACGGGGGGTTATGAAAAACTGTTTTTT. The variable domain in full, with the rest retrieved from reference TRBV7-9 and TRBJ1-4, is DTGVSQNPRHKITKRGQNVTFRCDPISEHNRLYWYRQTLGQGPEFLTYFQNEAQLEKSRLLSDRFSAERPKGSFSTLEIQRTEQGDSAMYLCASSLSTGGYEKLFFGSGTQLSVL.

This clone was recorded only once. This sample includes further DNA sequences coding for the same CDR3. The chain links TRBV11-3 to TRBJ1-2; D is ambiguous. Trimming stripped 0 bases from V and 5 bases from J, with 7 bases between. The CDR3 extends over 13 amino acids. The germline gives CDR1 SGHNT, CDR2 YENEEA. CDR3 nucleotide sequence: TGTGCCAGCAGCTTAGATCGGGGTTATGGCTACACCTTC. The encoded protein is CASSLDRGYGYTF. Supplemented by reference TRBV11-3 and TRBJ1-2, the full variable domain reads EAGVVQSPRYKIIEKKQPVAFWCNPISGHNTLYWYLQNLGQGPELLIRYENEEAVDDSQLPKDRFSAERLKGVDSTLKIQPAELGDSAVYLCASSLDRGYGYTFGSGTRLTVV.

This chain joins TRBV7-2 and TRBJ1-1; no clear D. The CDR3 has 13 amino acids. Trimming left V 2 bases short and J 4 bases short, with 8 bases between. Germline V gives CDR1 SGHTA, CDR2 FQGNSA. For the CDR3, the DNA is TGTGCCAGCAGCTTAAGGTGGAGCACTGAAGCTTTCTTT. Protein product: CASSLRWSTEAFF.

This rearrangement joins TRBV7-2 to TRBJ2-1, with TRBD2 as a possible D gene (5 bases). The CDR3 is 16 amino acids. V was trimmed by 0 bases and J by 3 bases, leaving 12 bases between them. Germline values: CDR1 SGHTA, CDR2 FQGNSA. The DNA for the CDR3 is TGTGCCAGCAGCTTAGCGTTTAGCGTGCTCTACAATGAGCAGTTCTTC. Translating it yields CASSLAFSVLYNEQFF.

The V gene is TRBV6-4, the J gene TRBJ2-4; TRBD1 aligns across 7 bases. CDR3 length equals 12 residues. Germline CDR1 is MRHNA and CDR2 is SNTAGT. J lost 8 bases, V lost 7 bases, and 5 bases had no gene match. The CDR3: CASKGASDIQYF. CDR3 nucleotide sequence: TGTGCCAGCAAGGGGGCGAGTGACATTCAGTACTTC.

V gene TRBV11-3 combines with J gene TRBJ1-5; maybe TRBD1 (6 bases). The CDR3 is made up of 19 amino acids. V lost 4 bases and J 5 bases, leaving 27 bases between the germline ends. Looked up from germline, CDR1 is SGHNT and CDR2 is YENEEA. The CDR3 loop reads CASSSSTPFTNRVHQPQHF. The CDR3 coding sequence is TGTGCCAGCAGCTCCTCCACTCCCTTCACGAACAGGGTCCATCAGCCCCAGCATTTT.

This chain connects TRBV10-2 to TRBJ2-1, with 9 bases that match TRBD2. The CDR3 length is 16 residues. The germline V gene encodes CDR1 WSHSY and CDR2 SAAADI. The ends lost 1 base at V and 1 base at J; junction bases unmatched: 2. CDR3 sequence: CASSEFTSGSYNEQFF. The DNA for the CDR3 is TGCGCCAGCAGTGAGTTTACTAGCGGGTCCTACAATGAGCAGTTCTTC.

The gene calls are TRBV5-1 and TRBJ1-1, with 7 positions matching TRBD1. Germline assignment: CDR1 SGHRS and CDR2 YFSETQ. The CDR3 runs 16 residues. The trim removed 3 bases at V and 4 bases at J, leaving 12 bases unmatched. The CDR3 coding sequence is TGCGCCAGCAGCTATATGACAGGGTTCGAGACCACTGAAGCTTTCTTT. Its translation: CASSYMTGFETTEAFF. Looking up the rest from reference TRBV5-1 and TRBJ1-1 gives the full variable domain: KAGVTQTPRYLIKTRGQQVTLSCSPISGHRSVSWYQQTPGQGLQFLFEYFSETQRNKGNFPGRFSGRQFSNSRSEMNVSTLELGDSALYLCASSYMTGFETTEAFFGQGTRLTVV.

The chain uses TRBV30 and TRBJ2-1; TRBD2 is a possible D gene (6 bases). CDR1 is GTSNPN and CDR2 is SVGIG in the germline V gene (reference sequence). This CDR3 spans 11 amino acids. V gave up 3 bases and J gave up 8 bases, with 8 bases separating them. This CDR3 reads CAWRGTHEQFF. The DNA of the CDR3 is TGTGCCTGGAGGGGGACTCATGAGCAGTTCTTC.

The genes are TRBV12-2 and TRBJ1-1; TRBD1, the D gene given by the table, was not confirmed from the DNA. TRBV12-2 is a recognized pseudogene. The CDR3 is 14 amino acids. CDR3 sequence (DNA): TGTGCAAGTCGCCCCTCAGGTTTGAACACTGAAGCTTTCTTT. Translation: CASRPSGLNTEAFF.

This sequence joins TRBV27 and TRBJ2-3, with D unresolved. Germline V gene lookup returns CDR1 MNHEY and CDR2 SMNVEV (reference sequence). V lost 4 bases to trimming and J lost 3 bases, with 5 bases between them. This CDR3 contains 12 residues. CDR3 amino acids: CASSSTTDTQYF. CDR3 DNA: TGTGCCAGCAGTTCGACTACAGATACGCAGTATTTT.

Written as DNA, the CDR3 is TGTGCCAGCAGCTTGGCCGATGGTCAGCCCCAGCATTTT. Amino acid sequence: CASSLADGQPQHF. The chain combines TRBV5-8 with TRBJ1-5, with D hard to call. Germline CDR1 reads SGHTS; CDR2 reads YDEGEE. Between the trimmed V and J ends, which lost 0 bases and 6 bases, there was a span of 7 bases. The CDR3 has 13 amino acids.

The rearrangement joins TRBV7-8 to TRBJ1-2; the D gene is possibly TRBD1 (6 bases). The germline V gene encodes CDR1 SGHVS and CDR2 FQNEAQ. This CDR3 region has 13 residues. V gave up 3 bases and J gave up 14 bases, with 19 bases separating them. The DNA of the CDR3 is TGTGCCAGCAGCTTGGGACATGAGACCTCATGGACCTTC. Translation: CASSLGHETSWTF.

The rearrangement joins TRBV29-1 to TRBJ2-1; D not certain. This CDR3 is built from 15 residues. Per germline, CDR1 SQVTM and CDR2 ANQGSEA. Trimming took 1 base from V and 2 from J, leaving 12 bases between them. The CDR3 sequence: CSVEGVSATYNEQFF. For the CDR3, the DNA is TGCAGCGTTGAAGGGGTGAGCGCCACCTACAATGAGCAGTTCTTC.